Below are 30 T cell receptor beta chains sequenced from a single sample in a study of blood T cell repertoires in COVID-19. Repertoires were generated with immunoSEQ multiplex PCR, while TCRdb's copy carries only in-frame clones and drops some. The table includes approximately 150,000 clones, less than 85% detected once. Sequencing used peripheral blood. These receptors came from a woman aged 55-69 years with COVID-19, enrolled during active disease.

The chain has TRBV11-2 and TRBJ2-6, with a weak D call TRBD1 (6 bases). The length of the CDR3 is 15 residues. V was shortened by 4 bases and J by 2 bases, with 9 bases between the two germline ends. Germline loops: CDR1 SGHAT, CDR2 FQNNGV. This chain's CDR3 is CASSSRGAGANVLTF. CDR3 sequence (DNA): TGTGCCAGCAGCTCCAGGGGTGCTGGGGCCAACGTCCTGACTTTC.

CDR3 loop: CASSGASTDTQYF. The CDR3 region has the DNA TGTGCCAGCAGCGGGGCCAGCACAGATACGCAGTATTTT. V is TRBV9 and J is TRBJ2-3; D remains unclear. The CDR3 sequence is 13 residues long. V was clipped by 3 bases and J by 0 bases, with 5 bases between them. Germline V CDR1 and CDR2: SGDLS, YYNGEE. The full variable domain, completed using reference TRBV9 and TRBJ2-3, is DSGVTQTPKHLITATGQRVTLRCSPRSGDLSVYWYQQSLDQGLQFLIQYYNGEERAKGNILERFSAQQFPDLHSELNLSSLELGDSALYFCASSGASTDTQYFGPGTRLTVL.

This chain connects TRBV28 to TRBJ2-4, with D perhaps TRBD2 (5 bases). The CDR3 consists of 14 residues. V lost 8 bases to trimming and J lost 0 bases, with 11 bases between them. The germline V gene encodes CDR1 MDHEN and CDR2 SYDVKM. DNA for the CDR3: TGTGCCAGCCTCGGGGATCTAGCCAAAAACATTCAGTACTTC. Protein product: CASLGDLAKNIQYF.

The chain is built from TRBV4-1 and TRBJ2-3, with D possibly TRBD1 on 5 matching bases. The germline V gene has CDR1 MGHRA and CDR2 YSYEKL. V gave up 0 bases and J gave up 0 bases, with 10 bases separating them. The length of the CDR3 is 16 residues. The CDR3 nucleotides read TGCGCCAGCAGCCAAGATTTTGGGGCTAGCACAGATACGCAGTATTTT. Translated: CASSQDFGASTDTQYF.

The rearrangement uses TRBV3-1 (or the pseudogene TRBV3-2) and TRBJ2-7, with 8 bases fitting TRBD2. V shed 2 bases and J 6 bases; nucleotides not matched to a gene: 9. The CDR3 is 15 residues long. Germline assignment: CDR1 LGHDT and CDR2 YNNKEL (reference sequence). CDR3 protein: CASSQNPLAGTEQYF. The CDR3 nucleotides read TGTGCCAGCAGCCAAAATCCCCTAGCGGGCACCGAGCAGTACTTC.

This chain joins TRBV20-1 and TRBJ1-2; D is uncertain. The V gene lost 3 bases and the J gene lost 2 bases, with 13 bases spanning the gap. Germline V lookup: CDR1 DFQATT, CDR2 SNEGSKA (reference sequence). CDR3 length: 14 residues. CDR3 in amino acids: CSASPPTGNYGYTF. CDR3 nucleotides: TGCAGTGCTAGTCCTCCGACGGGGAACTATGGCTACACCTTC.

This clone was counted a few times. J is TRBJ1-4 and V is TRBV28, with 7 bases aligning to TRBD1. Losses at the gene ends were 6 bases for V and 2 bases for J; bases not matched to a gene: 3. The CDR3 is made up of 14 amino acids. CDR1 and CDR2 (germline): MDHEN, SYDVKM. The CDR3 reads CASSTGVTNEKLFF. CDR3 nucleotides: TGTGCCAGCAGCACAGGGGTGACTAATGAAAAACTGTTTTTT.

This clone turned up a few times. CDR3 coding DNA: TGTGCCAGCAGTCGCCGAGCTAACACTGAAGCTTTCTTT. Protein: CASSRRANTEAFF. The V call is TRBV6-2 or TRBV6-3, the J call TRBJ1-1; D gene unclear. Germline assignment: CDR1 MNHEY and CDR2 SVGEGT. Trimming took 5 bases from V and 2 from J, leaving 9 bases between them. This CDR3 region has 13 residues.

This chain uses TRBV5-6 with TRBJ2-5; 11 bases are shared with TRBD2. V was clipped by 4 bases and J by 6 bases; unmatched bases: 5. In germline, CDR1 is SGHDT, CDR2 YYEEEE. There are 14 residues in the CDR3. As DNA, the CDR3 is TGTGCCAGCAGCCTAGCGGGAGGCCGGCAGACCCAGTACTTC. This codes for CASSLAGGRQTQYF.

The J gene is TRBJ1-5, the V gene TRBV19; TRBD1 agrees at 8 bases. Germline CDR1 LNHDA, CDR2 SQIVND (reference sequence). With 5 bases clipped from V and 6 bases from J, the junction kept 15 bases outside the gene matches. CDR3 size: 17 residues. The CDR3 DNA follows: TGTGCCAGTAGTTCAGGACAGGGAGGCAGGTTGGGTCAGCCCCAGCATTTT. This codes for CASSSGQGGRLGQPQHF.

The chain employs TRBV29-1 and TRBJ2-6; TRBD2 might be the D (5 bases). The V end was cut by 6 bases, the J end by 5 bases, with 11 bases between. The CDR3 covers 13 residues. Germline V gene data show CDR1 as SQVTM and CDR2 as ANQGSEA. The CDR3 DNA reads as TGCAGCGTCTGGACTGGACGGGCCAACGTCCTGACTTTC. Its protein is CSVWTGRANVLTF.

The V and J genes are TRBV5-6 and TRBJ1-2; 8 bases map to TRBD1. Germline loops: CDR1 SGHDT, CDR2 YYEEEE. The CDR3 length is 15 residues. V was clipped by 4 bases and J by 3 bases; unmatched bases: 8. CDR3: CASSESAGGDYGYTF. CDR3 bases: TGTGCCAGCAGCGAGAGTGCAGGGGGCGACTATGGCTACACCTTC.

The chain carries TRBV18 and TRBJ2-1; maybe TRBD2 (6 bases). The length of the CDR3 is 15 residues. Trimming took off 0 bases at V and 3 bases at J, with 9 bases between the two ends. Per the germline V gene, CDR1 is KGHSH and CDR2 is LQKENI. The CDR3 sequence: CASSPPSSVYNEQFF. CDR3 in DNA: TGTGCCAGCTCACCACCGTCTAGCGTCTACAATGAGCAGTTCTTC. Full variable domain (missing parts from reference TRBV18 and TRBJ2-1): NAGVMQNPRHLVRRRGQEARLRCSPMKGHSHVYWYRQLPEEGLKFMVYLQKENIIDESGMPKERFSAEFPKEGPSILRIQQVVRGDSAAYFCASSPPSSVYNEQFFGPGTRLTVL.

This sequence joins TRBV5-1 and TRBJ2-3, with TRBD2 matching over 8 bases. V shed 1 base and J 1 base; nucleotides not matched to a gene: 11. The CDR3 is made up of 18 amino acids. From germline, CDR1 is SGHRS and CDR2 YFSETQ. CDR3 nucleotide sequence: TGCGCCAGCAGCTTGTGGTCGGCTAGCGGGCGACGCACAGATACGCAGTATTTT. Its translation: CASSLWSASGRRTDTQYF.

The chain has TRBV5-4 and TRBJ1-2, with TRBD1 as a possible D gene (6 bases). V was shortened by 0 bases and J by 7 bases, with 13 bases between the two germline ends. Germline CDR1 is SGHNT and CDR2 is YYREEE (reference sequence). The CDR3 consists of 14 residues. CDR3 sequence reads: CASSLERQVLGYTF. In nucleotides, the CDR3 is TGTGCCAGCAGCTTGGAAAGACAGGTGCTTGGCTACACCTTC.

Only one count was recorded for this clone. J is TRBJ2-3 and V is TRBV3-1 (or the pseudogene TRBV3-2), with 12 positions matching TRBD1. Germline values: CDR1 LGHDT, CDR2 YNNKEL (reference sequence). Trimming took 8 bases from V and 4 from J; bases not matched to a gene: 4. This CDR3 comprises 14 residues. The CDR3, as DNA: TGTGCCAGCCGGGACAGGGGGCGGGCAGATACGCAGTATTTT. It codes for CASRDRGRADTQYF.

V is TRBV30 and J is TRBJ1-6; possible D gene TRBD1, 5 bases. The CDR3 sequence is 13 residues long. Germline CDR1 GTSNPN, CDR2 SVGIG (reference sequence). Trimming took 4 bases from V and 7 from J, leaving 11 bases between them. CDR3 nucleotide sequence: TGTGCCTGGACTGGGGAGGGGAATTCACCCCTCCACTTT. Translated: CAWTGEGNSPLHF.

The J gene is TRBJ1-1, the V gene TRBV5-5; D ambiguous. The V gene lost 1 base and the J gene lost 0 bases, with 16 bases spanning the gap. Germline V lookup: CDR1 SGHKS, CDR2 YYEKEE (reference sequence). The CDR3 totals 17 residues. The CDR3 bases are TGTGCCAGCAGCTTGTTCCCCCCCCGTAGTGTGAACACTGAAGCTTTCTTT. Protein: CASSLFPPRSVNTEAFF.

This clone has only a few counts. V and J are TRBV27 and TRBJ2-5; D uncertain. V shed 3 bases and J shed 5 bases, with 10 bases lying between them. Germline V CDR1 and CDR2: MNHEY, SMNVEV (reference sequence). The CDR3 has 13 amino acids. CDR3 sequence reads: CASSFISGETQYF. As DNA, the CDR3 is TGTGCCAGCAGTTTTATATCCGGTGAGACCCAGTACTTC.

This clone was observed a handful of times. The chain joins TRBV3-1 (or the pseudogene TRBV3-2) to TRBJ1-2; maybe TRBD1 (5 bases). The CDR3 totals 13 residues. Trimming removed 10 bases at V and 10 bases at J, with 22 bases between. Germline V gene lookup returns CDR1 LGHDT and CDR2 YNNKEL (reference sequence). As DNA, the CDR3 is TGTGCCACCTCTAGCGGGGGGAACCATGTCTACACCTTC. Encoded protein: CATSSGGNHVYTF.

The table lists this clone with a few counts. The chain couples TRBV5-1 to TRBJ1-6, with D unresolved. Looked up from germline, CDR1 is SGHRS and CDR2 is YFSETQ. The CDR3 is made up of 14 amino acids. V lost 0 bases to trimming and J lost 6 bases, with 7 bases between them. Here the CDR3 reads CASSLERRNSPLHF. For the CDR3, the DNA is TGCGCCAGCAGCTTGGAGCGCCGTAATTCACCCCTCCACTTT. Complete variable domain (other parts from reference TRBV5-1 and TRBJ1-6): KAGVTQTPRYLIKTRGQQVTLSCSPISGHRSVSWYQQTPGQGLQFLFEYFSETQRNKGNFPGRFSGRQFSNSRSEMNVSTLELGDSALYLCASSLERRNSPLHFGNGTRLTVT.

The table lists this clone with a few counts. This chain joins TRBV3-1 (or the pseudogene TRBV3-2) and TRBJ2-5, with TRBD2 matching 11 bases. Germline CDR1 and CDR2: LGHDT and YNNKEL (reference sequence). This CDR3 region has 17 residues. V shed 6 bases, J shed 3 bases, and the junction held 12 bases outside the gene matches. This CDR3 is CASSPPPKLAGEETQYF. The DNA for the CDR3 is TGTGCCAGCAGTCCCCCCCCGAAACTAGCGGGAGAAGAGACCCAGTACTTC.

This chain uses TRBV19 with TRBJ1-1, with 9 bases lining up with TRBD1. V shed 6 bases, J shed 3 bases, and the junction held 2 bases outside the gene matches. Per the germline V gene, CDR1 is LNHDA and CDR2 is SQIVND (reference sequence). The length of the CDR3 is 13 residues. The CDR3 loop is CASRGQGDTEAFF. The DNA of the CDR3 is TGTGCCAGTAGGGGACAGGGTGACACTGAAGCTTTCTTT. The variable domain in full, completed from reference TRBV19 and TRBJ1-1, reads DGGITQSPKYLFRKEGQNVTLSCEQNLNHDAMYWYRQDPGQGLRLIYYSQIVNDFQKGDIAEGYSVSREKKESFPLTVTSAQKNPTAFYLCASRGQGDTEAFFGQGTRLTVV.

The gene calls are TRBV9 and TRBJ2-5; no clear D. Trimming stripped 0 bases from V and 4 bases from J, with 10 bases between. The CDR3 consists of 14 residues. Germline V gene data show CDR1 as SGDLS and CDR2 as YYNGEE. Written as DNA, the CDR3 is TGTGCCAGCAGCGTAGATCCGGGTGTAGAGACCCAGTACTTC. Translated, it gives CASSVDPGVETQYF.

This chain connects TRBV6-5 to TRBJ2-1, with 13 bases identical to TRBD2. The CDR3 length is 15 residues. Per germline, CDR1 MNHEY and CDR2 SVGAGI. V dropped 6 bases and J dropped 9; count of bases not matched to a gene: 8. The CDR3 sequence: CASSILAGGPIEQFF. CDR3 bases: TGTGCCAGCAGCATACTAGCGGGAGGGCCTATTGAGCAGTTCTTC.

The V gene is TRBV7-2, the J gene TRBJ2-4; TRBD1 agrees at 9 bases. Trimming removed 0 bases from V and 1 base from J; junction bases left unmatched: 4. Germline V gene data show CDR1 as SGHTA and CDR2 as FQGNSA. The CDR3 sequence is 17 residues long. The CDR3 DNA is TGTGCCAGCAGCTTAGCTTCCGGGACAGGGGCCAAAAACATTCAGTACTTC. The encoded protein is CASSLASGTGAKNIQYF.

The V gene is TRBV27, the J gene TRBJ2-3, with 13 bases identical to TRBD2. The CDR3 sequence is 16 residues long. Germline V gene sequence: CDR1 MNHEY, CDR2 SMNVEV (reference sequence). With V trimmed by 5 bases and J by 5 bases, 7 bases remained unmatched. The DNA of the CDR3 is TGTGCCAGCAGTCAACTAGCGGGAGGGCCAATAGATACGCAGTATTTT. Protein sequence: CASSQLAGGPIDTQYF.

DNA for the CDR3: TGTGCCAGCAGCCCTAGCGGGAGGGCTTCCGGGGAGCTGTTTTTT. Its protein product is CASSPSGRASGELFF. V usage is TRBV7-2 and J usage is TRBJ2-2, with 12 positions matching TRBD2. The germline gives CDR1 SGHTA, CDR2 FQGNSA. V shed 5 bases, J shed 6 bases, and the junction held 4 bases outside the gene matches. The CDR3 loop spans 15 amino acids.

The V call is TRBV28, the J call TRBJ1-2; D is undetermined. CDR3 length equals 12 residues. Germline V gene data show CDR1 as MDHEN and CDR2 as SYDVKM. V lost 5 bases, J lost 5 bases, and 9 bases lay in between. CDR3 DNA: TGTGCCAGCAGTCAGCGCCCTTATGGCTACACCTTC. It translates to CASSQRPYGYTF.

V is TRBV5-4 and J is TRBJ2-3, with TRBD1 as a possible D gene (6 bases). Germline V gives CDR1 SGHNT, CDR2 YYREEE (reference sequence). The CDR3 runs 15 residues. Trimming stripped 3 bases from V and 0 bases from J, with 11 bases between. CDR3 coding DNA: TGTGCCAGCAGCTCCCGGACAGTAAGCACAGATACGCAGTATTTT. This codes for CASSSRTVSTDTQYF.